The present TCR beta chain was sequenced within a study of identical twins. The study, taken as a whole, reports: Cross-sectional statistics underpinned the conclusions; the same donors were not followed.

Template switching, a step in the protocol, added a universal primer site, and cDNA carried unique molecular identifiers. TCRdb passed the 5' RACE reads through MiXCR, listing each CDR3 protein once. The table shows 750,000 to 950,000 distinct CDR3 sequences, with roughly an eighth occurring only once. CDR3 length: 13 residues. CDR1 and CDR2 from the germline V gene are LGHNT and FRNRAP. V was cut by 4 bases and J by 10 bases, with 14 bases left in between. As to this clonotype: Antigen: not known.

Donors were all healthy Caucasians. The same sample was also used in a study of yellow fever vaccine responses in identical twins.

This sequence originates from a woman aged 18-29 years in good health. This rearrangement joins TRBV12-5 to TRBJ2-1; D not resolved. The sample comprised PBMCs. CDR3 DNA: TGTGCTAGTGGTTACCCAAACCTTGGGGAGCAGTTCTTC. It yields the protein CASGYPNLGEQFF.